This T cell receptor beta chain was identified in a study of shared clonotypes between healthy human individuals. General observations from the study: Clonotypes shared by all four sorted-subset donors had higher generation probabilities than non-shared clonotypes. A handful of donors shared around 5.1% of their naive CD4 clonotypes.

The CDR3 contains 13 residues. V dropped 10 bases and J dropped 9; count of bases not matched to a gene: 9. Germline values: CDR1 MDHEN, CDR2 SYDVKM. Concerning this clone: The antigen is unknown.

In the naive CD8 group, cells lacked CD45RO and were positively selected for CCR7, so terminally differentiated effector memory CD45RA+ cells were left out. Libraries were prepared by immunoSEQ multiplex PCR; TCRdb keeps only in-frame clonotypes and omits some of them. This repertoire shows 2 million or so clones, just under 95% found once; its top ten account for 1% to 1.3%. The sequenced material came from naive CD8+ T cells sorted from blood. The receptor's source is a young man in good health. The chain combines TRBV28 with TRBJ1-6; 7 positions agree with TRBD1. CDR3 sequence: CATNPGGRSPLHF. CDR3 DNA: TGTGCCACGAACCCAGGGGGACGTTCACCCCTCCACTTT.